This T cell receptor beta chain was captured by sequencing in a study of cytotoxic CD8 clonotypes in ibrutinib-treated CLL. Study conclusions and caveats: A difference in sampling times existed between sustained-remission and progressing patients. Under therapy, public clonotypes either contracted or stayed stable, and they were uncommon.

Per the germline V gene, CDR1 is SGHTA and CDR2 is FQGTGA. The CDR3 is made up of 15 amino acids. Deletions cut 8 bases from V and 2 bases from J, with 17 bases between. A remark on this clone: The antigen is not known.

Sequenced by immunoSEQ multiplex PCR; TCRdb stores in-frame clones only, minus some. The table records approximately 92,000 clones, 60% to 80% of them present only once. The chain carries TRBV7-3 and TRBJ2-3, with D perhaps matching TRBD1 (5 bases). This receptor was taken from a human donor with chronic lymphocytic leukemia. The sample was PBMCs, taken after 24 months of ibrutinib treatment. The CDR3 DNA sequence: TGTGCCAGCTCTGGATGGGGCCTAAACACAGATACGCAGTATTTT. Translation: CASSGWGLNTDTQYF.